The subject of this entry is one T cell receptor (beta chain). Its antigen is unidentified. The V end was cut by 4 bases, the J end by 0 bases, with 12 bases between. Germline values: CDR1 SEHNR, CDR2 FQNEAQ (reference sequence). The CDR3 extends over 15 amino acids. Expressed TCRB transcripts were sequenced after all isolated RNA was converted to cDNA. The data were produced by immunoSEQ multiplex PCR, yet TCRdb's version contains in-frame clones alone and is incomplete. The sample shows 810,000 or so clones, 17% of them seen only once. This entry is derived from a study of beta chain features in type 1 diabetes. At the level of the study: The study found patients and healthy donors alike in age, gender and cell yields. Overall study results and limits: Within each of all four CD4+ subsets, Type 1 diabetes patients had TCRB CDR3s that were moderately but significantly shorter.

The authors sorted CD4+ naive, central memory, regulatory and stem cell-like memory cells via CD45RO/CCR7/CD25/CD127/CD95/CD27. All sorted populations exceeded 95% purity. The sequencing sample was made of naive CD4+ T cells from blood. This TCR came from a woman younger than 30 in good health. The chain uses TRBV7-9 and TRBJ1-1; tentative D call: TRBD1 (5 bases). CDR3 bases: TGTGCCAGCAGCTCCACCGGGACCCTGAACACTGAAGCTTTCTTT. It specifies CASSSTGTLNTEAFF.